The 17 T cell receptor beta chains in this list originate from one sample, sequenced in a study of cytomegalovirus exposure and HLA in healthy donors. PCR employed 60 Vbeta and 13 Jbeta primers. The data were produced by immunoSEQ multiplex PCR, yet TCRdb's version contains in-frame clones alone and is incomplete. The sample table includes roughly 60,000 clones. The sequencing sample was made of PBMCs. The source of these receptors is a woman between 18 and 29 years old in good health and CMV-seronegative.

V is TRBV5-1 and J is TRBJ1-2, with a possible D match to TRBD1 (6 bases). Germline V gene lookup returns CDR1 SGHRS and CDR2 YFSETQ. The ends were cut back, 4 bases at V and 4 bases at J, with 14 bases in the middle. The CDR3 length is 14 residues. The CDR3 DNA reads as TGCGCCAGCAGCCTTGGGGGCAGGAGCTATGGCTACACCTTC. Protein: CASSLGGRSYGYTF.

The V call is TRBV29-1, the J call TRBJ1-1; D ambiguous. Deletions cut 2 bases from V and 0 bases from J, with 13 bases between. The CDR3 runs 15 residues. CDR1 is SQVTM and CDR2 is ANQGSEA in the germline V gene. Here the CDR3 DNA reads TGCAGCGTTGAACGATATCGGACTCTGAACACTGAAGCTTTCTTT. Translating gives CSVERYRTLNTEAFF.

The chain carries TRBV5-8 and TRBJ1-2; D might be TRBD1 (5 bases). The CDR3 totals 15 residues. The V gene lost 0 bases and the J gene lost 4 bases, with 13 bases spanning the gap. CDR1 is SGHTS and CDR2 is YDEGEE in the germline V gene. The CDR3 DNA reads as TGTGCCAGCAGCTTGGCCGGACCTGGGGCCTATGGCTACACCTTC. Encoded protein: CASSLAGPGAYGYTF. The full variable domain, in which reference TRBV5-8 and TRBJ1-2 provide the parts outside the CDR3, is EAGVTQSPTHLIKTRGQQATLRCSPISGHTSVYWYQQALGLGLQFLLWYDEGEERNRGNFPPRFSGRQFPNYSSELNVNALELEDSALYLCASSLAGPGAYGYTFGSGTRLTVV.

The chain combines TRBV19 with TRBJ1-1, with TRBD1 matching 9 bases. Trimming cost V 4 bases and J 6 bases; bases outside gene matches: 9. The CDR3 runs 15 residues. Germline V gene sequence: CDR1 LNHDA, CDR2 SQIVND (reference sequence). Here the CDR3 reads CASSTSDRGPPEAFF. The CDR3 DNA is TGTGCCAGTAGTACATCGGACAGGGGACCTCCTGAAGCTTTCTTT.

This chain connects TRBV7-8 to TRBJ1-1; weak D call: TRBD1 (5 bases). V lost 1 base and J lost 2, with 8 bases in between. Germline values: CDR1 SGHVS, CDR2 FQNEAQ. The CDR3 consists of 14 residues. DNA of the CDR3: TGTGCCAGCAGCTTAGAAAGGGGAAACACTGAAGCTTTCTTT. This sequence encodes CASSLERGNTEAFF.

The chain joins TRBV30 to TRBJ1-3; tentatively, D is TRBD1 (5 bases). Looked up from germline, CDR1 is GTSNPN and CDR2 is SVGIG (reference sequence). Trimming took off 0 bases at V and 0 bases at J, with 9 bases between the two ends. CDR3 length: 15 residues. DNA for the CDR3: TGTGCCTGGAGTGTACGTCAGGGCTCTGGAAACACCATATATTTT. Translating gives CAWSVRQGSGNTIYF.

This chain's CDR3 is CASSVVGDSSGNTIYF. CDR3 DNA: TGTGCCAGCAGCGTAGTTGGGGACAGCTCTGGAAACACCATATATTTT. This chain links TRBV9 with TRBJ1-3, with TRBD1 matching 7 bases. The germline CDR1 and CDR2 sequences are SGDLS and YYNGEE. This CDR3 has 16 amino acids. Trimming at V came to 0 bases and at J to 0 bases, leaving 3 bases not matched to a gene.

CDR3 region: CASSLATSGYTDTQYF. The CDR3 DNA sequence: TGTGCCAGCTCACTAGCGACTAGCGGCTACACAGATACGCAGTATTTT. V usage is TRBV18 and J usage is TRBJ2-3; TRBD2 aligns across 9 bases. This CDR3 spans 16 amino acids. Germline values: CDR1 KGHSH, CDR2 LQKENI. Germline trimming cut 4 bases from V and 2 bases from J; bases unmatched to any gene: 7.

The chain uses TRBV7-9 and TRBJ2-2; maybe TRBD2 (5 bases). V lost 0 bases and J 7 bases, leaving 12 bases between the germline ends. Germline V gene sequence: CDR1 SEHNR, CDR2 FQNEAQ (reference sequence). The CDR3 runs 15 residues. CDR3 nucleotide sequence: TGTGCCAGCAGCTTAGCGGGAGCGAAGCACGGGGAGCTGTTTTTT. Its translation is CASSLAGAKHGELFF. The full variable domain, rest sourced from reference TRBV7-9 and TRBJ2-2, is DTGVSQNPRHKITKRGQNVTFRCDPISEHNRLYWYRQTLGQGPEFLTYFQNEAQLEKSRLLSDRFSAERPKGSFSTLEIQRTEQGDSAMYLCASSLAGAKHGELFFGEGSRLTVL.

This chain uses TRBV5-1 with TRBJ2-4; 9 nucleotides match TRBD1. V shed 0 bases, J shed 2 bases, and the junction held 6 bases outside the gene matches. CDR3 length equals 17 residues. CDR1 and CDR2 (germline): SGHRS, YFSETQ. The CDR3 nucleotides read TGCGCCAGCAGCTTGGCCGGGACAGGGAGTTCCAAAAACATTCAGTACTTC. It translates to CASSLAGTGSSKNIQYF.

This rearrangement joins TRBV28 to TRBJ1-6, with D unclear. This CDR3 comprises 12 residues. Germline CDR1 and CDR2: MDHEN and SYDVKM. Between the trimmed V and J ends, which lost 4 bases and 10 bases, there was a span of 8 bases. The DNA of the CDR3 is TGTGCCAGCAGTTCCACAAAATCACCCCTCCACTTT. This gives the protein CASSSTKSPLHF.

V and J are TRBV19 and TRBJ2-7, with 7 bases aligning to TRBD1. CDR3 length: 15 amino acids. The ends lost 5 bases at V and 2 bases at J; junction bases unmatched: 9. Germline V CDR1 and CDR2: LNHDA, SQIVND (reference sequence). The chain's CDR3 is CASSPRWQGAYEQYF. Written as DNA, the CDR3 is TGTGCCAGTAGTCCTAGGTGGCAGGGGGCCTACGAGCAGTACTTC.

This chain joins TRBV18 and TRBJ1-1; 9 nucleotides match TRBD1. Losses at the gene ends were 6 bases for V and 4 bases for J; bases not matched to a gene: 6. This CDR3 is 14 amino acids long. Germline CDR1 and CDR2: KGHSH and LQKENI. In DNA form, the CDR3 reads TGTGCCAGCTCCCCGACAGGGGGAAGCACTGAAGCTTTCTTT. Its protein product is CASSPTGGSTEAFF.

With regard to this clone: The junction departs from the called germline gene at one end, perhaps through a read error. The CDR3 DNA sequence: TGCAATGCTAGAGATCTTGGCCGAGCTTTCTTT. Its translation: CNARDLGRAFF. This chain uses TRBV20-1 with TRBJ1-1, with D unclear. Germline V gene data show CDR1 as DFQATT and CDR2 as SNEGSKA (reference sequence). This CDR3 comprises 11 residues.

The V and J genes are TRBV6-1 and TRBJ2-7, with D perhaps matching TRBD2 (6 bases). Germline CDR1 is MNHNS and CDR2 is SASEGT. This CDR3 has 16 residues. V shed 2 bases and J shed 6 bases, with 20 bases lying between them. CDR3 residues: CASSERGPRGSSEQYF. The CDR3 bases are TGTGCCAGCAGTGAAAGGGGACCCCGGGGGAGCTCCGAGCAGTACTTC.

The genes are TRBV14 and TRBJ2-4; 8 bases match TRBD2. Germline values: CDR1 SGHDN, CDR2 FVKESK. The J segment lost 10 bases and the V segment lost 4 bases, leaving 18 bases of the junction unmatched. The CDR3 has 17 residues. CDR3 amino acids: CASSLPSGGGRPGIQYF. CDR3 in DNA: TGTGCCAGCAGCCTGCCTTCCGGGGGGGGACGACCAGGGATTCAGTACTTC.

The chain recombines TRBV19 with TRBJ2-1; tentative D call: TRBD2 (5 bases). Germline values: CDR1 LNHDA, CDR2 SQIVND (reference sequence). The CDR3 spans 15 residues. V dropped 1 base and J dropped 5 bases, with 12 bases sitting between them. Here the CDR3 DNA reads TGTGCCAGTAGTATAGGTGGAGGTGATAACAATGAGCAGTTCTTC. This translates into CASSIGGGDNNEQFF.